Below are 25 T cell receptor beta chains sequenced from a single sample in a study of early T cells in non-severe SARS-CoV-2 infection. TCRdb re-called the 5' RACE reads through MiXCR, storing one row per CDR3 protein. The top ten clones hold approximately 5.1% of a sample with about 89,000 distinct CDR3 sequences, roughly 17% of them seen once. The input for sequencing was whole blood, taken at baseline. Receptor source: an adult who was a healthcare worker with PCR-confirmed SARS-CoV-2 infection or an uninfected control (not recorded which).

The chain links TRBV7-9 to TRBJ2-5; TRBD1 matches at 9 bases. This CDR3 spans 15 amino acids. The germline CDR1 and CDR2 sequences are SEHNR and FQNEAQ (reference sequence). V shed 3 bases, J shed 8 bases, and the junction held 10 bases outside the gene matches. The CDR3 reads CASSLLIPGQGTQYF. The CDR3 DNA follows: TGTGCCAGCAGCTTGTTAATACCGGGACAGGGAACCCAGTACTTC.

This clonotype was seen many times. This chain links TRBV12-3 or TRBV12-4 with TRBJ2-3; maybe TRBD1 (6 bases). This CDR3 has 11 residues. V shed 5 bases and J shed 8 bases, with 8 bases lying between them. The CDR3 region has the DNA TGTGCCAGCAGTAGAGGGGGTACGCAGTATTTT. Residues: CASSRGGTQYF.

The chain recombines TRBV20-1 with TRBJ2-1; 7 bases match TRBD2. From germline, CDR1 is DFQATT and CDR2 SNEGSKA (reference sequence). The length of the CDR3 is 12 residues. The CDR3 nucleotides are TGCATAAAAGGGCGCGGGAGCTATGAGCAGTTCTTC. Residues: CIKGRGSYEQFF.

The V gene is TRBV28, the J gene TRBJ2-7; 8 bases align to TRBD2. The trim removed 2 bases at V and 5 bases at J, leaving 5 bases unmatched. From germline, CDR1 is MDHEN and CDR2 SYDVKM. The CDR3 spans 14 residues. The CDR3 DNA follows: TGTGCCAGCAGTTTACGGGAGGGTAGGAACGAGCAGTACTTC. Translated, it gives CASSLREGRNEQYF. The whole variable domain, remainder taken from reference TRBV28 and TRBJ2-7, is DVKVTQSSRYLVKRTGEKVFLECVQDMDHENMFWYRQDPGLGLRLIYFSYDVKMKEKGDIPEGYSVSREKKERFSLILESASTNQTSMYLCASSLREGRNEQYFGPGTRLTVT.

The rearrangement uses TRBV7-8 and TRBJ2-2; 9 bases fit TRBD2. This CDR3 region has 16 residues. Germline assignment: CDR1 SGHVS and CDR2 FQNEAQ. The V segment lost 5 bases and the J segment 6 bases; nucleotides outside the gene matches: 10. CDR3 residues: CASSPRGGVLPGELFF. The CDR3 DNA reads as TGTGCCAGCAGCCCCCGCGGGGGGGTTCTCCCCGGGGAGCTGTTTTTT.

In its sample, this clonotype was seen a few times. The rearrangement joins TRBV5-5 to TRBJ2-7, with a tentative D call TRBD1 (5 bases). The germline V gene encodes CDR1 SGHKS and CDR2 YYEKEE (reference sequence). Trimming took off 0 bases at V and 9 bases at J, with 10 bases between the two ends. This CDR3 region has 12 residues. The CDR3 sequence is CASSLGREVQYF. CDR3 nucleotide sequence: TGTGCCAGCAGCTTGGGCAGGGAAGTGCAGTACTTC.

The table lists this clonotype with a few counts. The chain joins TRBV6-1 to TRBJ1-1; 8 positions agree with TRBD1. The CDR3 runs to 15 residues. V gave up 4 bases and J gave up 1 base; unmatched junction bases: 5. Germline lookup yields CDR1 MNHNS and CDR2 SASEGT. CDR3 DNA sequence: TGTGCCAGCAGTGGTCAACAGGGGGAGAACACTGAAGCTTTCTTT. Its translation: CASSGQQGENTEAFF.

This clonotype was detected only a few times. This chain links TRBV7-9 with TRBJ1-6, with D uncertain. Germline CDR1 reads SEHNR; CDR2 reads FQNEAQ (reference sequence). CDR3 size: 12 residues. V was trimmed by 5 bases and J by 14 bases, leaving 13 bases between them. The DNA of the CDR3 is TGTGCCAGCAGCGATGGAAAAGAGGCCCTCCACTTT. Its translation is CASSDGKEALHF.

The rearrangement joins TRBV20-1 to TRBJ2-3; D ambiguous. V was trimmed by 4 bases and J by 4 bases, leaving 18 bases between them. Germline CDR1 DFQATT, CDR2 SNEGSKA (reference sequence). This CDR3 contains 15 residues. In DNA form, the CDR3 reads TGCAGTGCTACAAAAGTCGGGCGGCTGTCAGATACGCAGTATTTT. It specifies CSATKVGRLSDTQYF.

This clonotype was seen repeatedly, ten times or more. This chain uses TRBV7-9 with TRBJ1-1; D unclear. The CDR3 contains 12 residues. The ends were cut back, 1 base at V and 1 base at J, with 1 base in the middle. Germline V gene lookup returns CDR1 SEHNR and CDR2 FQNEAQ (reference sequence). The CDR3 here is CASSLENTEAFF. In DNA form, the CDR3 reads TGTGCCAGCAGCTTAGAGAACACTGAAGCTTTCTTT. The variable domain in full, completed from reference TRBV7-9 and TRBJ1-1, reads DTGVSQNPRHKITKRGQNVTFRCDPISEHNRLYWYRQTLGQGPEFLTYFQNEAQLEKSRLLSDRFSAERPKGSFSTLEIQRTEQGDSAMYLCASSLENTEAFFGQGTRLTVV.

The chain is built from TRBV5-4 and TRBJ2-5; 9 bases are shared with TRBD2. The CDR3 is made up of 15 amino acids. Germline loops: CDR1 SGHNT, CDR2 YYREEE (reference sequence). V was clipped by 4 bases and J by 2 bases; unmatched bases: 6. For the CDR3, the DNA is TGTGCCAGCAGCCCGAATCTAGCGGGACAAGAGACCCAGTACTTC. Amino acid sequence: CASSPNLAGQETQYF.

The chain employs TRBV4-1 and TRBJ2-3; D remains ambiguous. Germline CDR1 and CDR2: MGHRA and YSYEKL. Trimming shortened V by 1 base and J by 3 bases, and 8 bases separated the two germline ends. The CDR3 is made up of 14 amino acids. The CDR3, as DNA: TGCGCCAGCAGCCAAGGAGTTCTGACAGATACGCAGTATTTT. Translating gives CASSQGVLTDTQYF.

The chain employs TRBV2 and TRBJ2-4; 8 bases line up with TRBD2. After removal of 6 bases from V and 10 bases from J, the junction contained 11 bases not matched to a gene. CDR3 length equals 14 residues. Germline CDR1 and CDR2: SNHLY and FYNNEI. CDR3 coding DNA: TGTGCCAGCAGACTACTACGGGAGGGATTTATTCAGTACTTC. It codes for CASRLLREGFIQYF.

The V call is TRBV5-4, the J call TRBJ2-5; 7 positions agree with TRBD2. In germline, CDR1 is SGHNT, CDR2 YYREEE (reference sequence). Trimming removed 2 bases from V and 5 bases from J; junction bases left unmatched: 6. This CDR3 comprises 14 residues. CDR3 nucleotides: TGTGCCAGCAGCTTCGCGGGAGCCACTGAGACCCAGTACTTC. The encoded protein is CASSFAGATETQYF.

This clonotype was observed a few times. V is TRBV20-1 and J is TRBJ2-3; TRBD2 matches at 10 bases. The V gene end was trimmed by 0 bases and the J gene end by 3 bases; junction bases not matched to a gene: 6. The CDR3 covers 16 residues. The germline V gene encodes CDR1 DFQATT and CDR2 SNEGSKA (reference sequence). CDR3 sequence reads: CSARDWASGSTDTQYF. The DNA for the CDR3 is TGCAGTGCTAGAGATTGGGCTAGCGGGAGTACAGATACGCAGTATTTT.

This clonotype was detected a few times. The chain has TRBV4-3 and TRBJ2-7, with 9 bases that match TRBD2. With V trimmed by 3 bases and J by 4 bases, 4 bases remained unmatched. The CDR3 runs to 14 residues. Germline CDR1 reads LGHNA; CDR2 reads YSLEER. This chain's CDR3 is CASSQASGNYEQYF. CDR3 DNA sequence: TGCGCCAGCAGCCAGGCTAGCGGGAATTACGAGCAGTACTTC.

This clonotype was recorded many times. This chain joins TRBV7-6 and TRBJ2-3; 7 nucleotides agree with TRBD2. Trimming cost V 4 bases and J 1 base; bases outside gene matches: 20. Looked up from germline, CDR1 is SGHVS and CDR2 is FNYEAQ. The CDR3 runs 20 residues. This CDR3 reads CASSSTRGVERDRGTDTQYF. The CDR3 nucleotides are TGTGCCAGCAGCTCCACCCGTGGTGTCGAGCGGGATAGAGGCACAGATACGCAGTATTTT.

This clonotype was recorded at least ten times. The rearrangement uses TRBV5-6 and TRBJ2-3, with 11 bases fitting TRBD2. V dropped 4 bases and J dropped 1; count of bases not matched to a gene: 5. Germline V lookup: CDR1 SGHDT, CDR2 YYEEEE. This CDR3 contains 16 residues. Here the CDR3 DNA reads TGTGCCAGCAGCAGAACGGGACTAGCGGGCACAGATACGCAGTATTTT. It yields the protein CASSRTGLAGTDTQYF.

This clonotype occurred a few times. The V call is TRBV2, the J call TRBJ1-2; the match to TRBD1 covers 8 bases. The CDR3 is 16 residues long. In germline, CDR1 is SNHLY, CDR2 FYNNEI. Trimming at V came to 1 base and at J to 4 bases, leaving 8 bases not matched to a gene. The CDR3 coding sequence is TGTGCCAGCAGTGAAGTCCTCCGGGACAGGACCTATGGCTACACCTTC. Its protein product is CASSEVLRDRTYGYTF. Variable domain in full (rest from reference TRBV2 and TRBJ1-2): EPEVTQTPSHQVTQMGQEVILRCVPISNHLYFYWYRQILGQKVEFLVSFYNNEISEKSEIFDDQFSVERPDGSNFTLKIRSTKLEDSAMYFCASSEVLRDRTYGYTFGSGTRLTVV.

This clonotype turned up a few times. The J gene is TRBJ2-3, the V gene TRBV7-2; D remains unclear. V was clipped by 3 bases and J by 8 bases, with 6 bases between them. The CDR3 extends over 11 amino acids. Germline lookup yields CDR1 SGHTA and CDR2 FQGNSA. The CDR3 coding sequence is TGTGCCAGCAGCTTCGGTCCTACGCAGTATTTT. This translates into CASSFGPTQYF.

This clonotype was recorded only once. This chain joins TRBV20-1 and TRBJ2-7; 9 bases line up with TRBD2. The CDR3 contains 16 residues. V lost 0 bases and J lost 3; bases outside the gene matches: 9. Germline CDR1 DFQATT, CDR2 SNEGSKA (reference sequence). Here the CDR3 DNA reads TGCAGTGCTAGAGAGTATCTGGGGACTAGCAGCTACGAGCAGTACTTC. Protein product: CSAREYLGTSSYEQYF.

This chain connects TRBV15 to TRBJ2-5; D is uncertain. Deletions cut 0 bases from V and 5 bases from J, with 4 bases between. Germline assignment: CDR1 LNHNV and CDR2 YYDKDF (reference sequence). This CDR3 region has 12 residues. The CDR3 here is CATSRDVETQYF. The CDR3 coding sequence is TGTGCCACCAGCAGAGATGTGGAGACCCAGTACTTC.

This clonotype was picked up many times. The gene calls are TRBV20-1 and TRBJ2-7; D is perhaps TRBD2 (6 bases). Germline assignment: CDR1 DFQATT and CDR2 SNEGSKA (reference sequence). This CDR3 is built from 13 residues. Trimming cost V 3 bases and J 4 bases, with 13 bases left between them. CDR3 region: CSASGGIGYEQYF. CDR3 coding DNA: TGCAGTGCTAGTGGAGGGATTGGGTACGAGCAGTACTTC.

This clonotype was observed many times. The chain links TRBV15 to TRBJ2-1, with TRBD1 matching 9 bases. Germline trimming cut 1 base from V and 2 bases from J; bases unmatched to any gene: 6. Germline V gene sequence: CDR1 LNHNV, CDR2 YYDKDF (reference sequence). CDR3 length equals 17 residues. As DNA, the CDR3 is TGTGCCACCAGCAGAGCTTGGGGACAGGGCGCCTACAATGAGCAGTTCTTC. It codes for CATSRAWGQGAYNEQFF.

This clonotype was picked up a small number of times. The chain employs TRBV4-1 and TRBJ2-7; D ambiguous. V shed 0 bases and J shed 1 base, with 7 bases lying between them. Germline values: CDR1 MGHRA, CDR2 YSYEKL. There are 14 residues in the CDR3. The CDR3 here is CASSQDGSSYEQYF. CDR3 coding DNA: TGCGCCAGCAGCCAAGACGGCAGTTCCTACGAGCAGTACTTC.